Below, 31 T cell receptor beta chains from the same sample are listed, as sequenced in a study of tumor-infiltrating lymphocytes in primary liver carcinoma. Unsorted bulk tissue, about 19-30 mg of it, served as the source for co-extraction of RNA and DNA. Priming with a constant-region primer yielded TCR beta cDNA from about 450 ng total RNA. It was through three nested multiplex PCR rounds of slightly modified ARM-PCR that TCR beta libraries arose. PCR rounds one and two used TRBV1-TRBV30 forward primers with a C-beta reverse primer for approximately 11 cycles each. TCRdb independently ran MiXCR on the multiplex PCR reads; one entry per CDR3 protein. The table records over 40,000 distinct CDR3 sequences, over 75% of them present only once. Input material: liver tumor tissue from sampling region 5. Subset denoted: tumor region T5, tumor centre. The receptors were gathered from a middle-aged man with primary liver carcinoma and hepatitis B virus infection.

This clonotype showed up just once. One end of the junction varies from germline; a read error may be responsible. V gene TRBV29-1 combines with J gene TRBJ2-3, with 8 bases aligning to TRBD1. From germline, CDR1 is SQVTM and CDR2 ANQGSEA. The CDR3 is 14 residues long. Here the CDR3 DNA reads TGCAGTGTTTCCGAGACAGGGGCGTCAGATAAGCAGTATTTT. Translating gives CSVSETGASDKQYF.

A word on this clonotype: One junction end does not reproduce the germline sequence, and a read error may be involved. This sequence joins TRBV11-2 and TRBJ2-1, with D maybe TRBD1 (5 bases). The V gene's germline CDR1 is SGHAT and CDR2 FQNNGV. The CDR3 sequence is 14 residues long. The CDR3 DNA follows: TGTGCCAGTAGCTTGCCTGGCTTGGGGCATGAGCAGTTCTTC. It codes for CASSLPGLGHEQFF.

This clonotype occurred many times. The J gene is TRBJ2-1, the V gene TRBV10-3; 7 nucleotides line up with TRBD1. This CDR3 has 13 residues. Germline V gives CDR1 ENHRY, CDR2 SYGVKD. The V segment lost 10 bases and the J segment 3 bases; nucleotides outside the gene matches: 6. The CDR3 DNA is TGTGCCACAGAAGGGGACAGCTACAATGAGCAGTTCTTC. This encodes CATEGDSYNEQFF.

V usage is TRBV6-5 and J usage is TRBJ1-2, with D tentatively TRBD1 (5 bases). Germline CDR1 and CDR2: MNHEY and SVGAGI. The CDR3 is made up of 14 amino acids. Trimming removed 6 bases from V and 8 bases from J, with 19 bases in between. The CDR3 coding sequence is TGTGCCAGCAGCCGCCTTCAGGGTGGGGCCGGCTACACCTTC. This encodes CASSRLQGGAGYTF.

This clonotype has only a few counts. The chain has TRBV4-1 and TRBJ1-5; D unresolved. The CDR3 is made up of 14 amino acids. V lost 10 bases and J 7 bases, leaving 20 bases between the germline ends. The germline gives CDR1 MGHRA, CDR2 YSYEKL. The CDR3 DNA follows: TGCGCCAACAGTCAAGATCGGAGCACCCAGCCCCAGCATTTT. It specifies CANSQDRSTQPQHF.

Concerning this clonotype itself: This CDR3 is missing its conserved last phenylalanine or tryptophan, likely due to a read error. It is unclear where the CDR3 begins or ends on the DNA, so no DNA is shown, and the CDR3 is as TCRdb lists it. V gene TRBV12-3 or TRBV12-4 combines with J gene TRBJ2-7. The CDR3 is 13 amino acids long, termini counted. CDR3 sequence reads: CAGSPFAGYEQHI.

The chain carries TRBV6-6 and TRBJ2-3; unclear D gene. TRBJ1-5 matches the DNA end more closely, so the J call is doubtful. Per germline, CDR1 MNHNY and CDR2 SVGAGI (reference sequence). This CDR3 is built from 13 residues. In DNA form, the CDR3 reads TGTGCCAGCATCAAGGAGAGCACAGATACGCAGCATTTT. Translating it yields CASIKESTDTQHF.

Concerning this clonotype itself: A junction boundary mismatches the germline segment, possibly from a read error. The rearrangement links TRBV11-1 to TRBJ2-4, with D possibly TRBD2 on 6 matching bases. Per the germline V gene, CDR1 is SGHAT and CDR2 is FQDESV (reference sequence). The CDR3 totals 17 residues. Written as DNA, the CDR3 is TGTGCCAACAACTTTCCCGGGACTTGCGGGACCAAAAACATCCAGTACTTC. It yields the protein CANNFPGTCGTKNIQYF. Supplemented by reference TRBV11-1 and TRBJ2-4, the full variable domain reads EAEVAQSPRYKITEKSQAVAFWCDPISGHATLYWYRQILGQGPELLVQFQDESVVDDSQLPKDRFSAERLKGVDSTLKIQPAELGDSAMYLCANNFPGTCGTKNIQYFGAGTRLSVL.

The rearrangement joins TRBV28 to TRBJ2-1, with D possibly being TRBD2 (5 bases). Germline CDR1 MDHEN, CDR2 SYDVKM. The V end was cut by 10 bases, the J end by 11 bases, with 27 bases between. The CDR3 is 15 amino acids. The CDR3 reads CANRTDLTSGNKQFF. The CDR3, as DNA: TGTGCCAACAGAACGGACTTAACATCGGGTAATAAGCAGTTCTTC.

This clonotype is labeled medium-sized (0.01 to 0.1%). This sequence joins TRBV6-5 and TRBJ2-7; a weak D match, TRBD1 (5 bases). Trimming removed 4 bases from V and 4 bases from J, with 8 bases in between. Germline V gene sequence: CDR1 MNHEY, CDR2 SVGAGI. The CDR3 is made up of 12 amino acids. The CDR3 here is CASSSSGYEQYF. In DNA form, the CDR3 reads TGTGCCAGCAGTTCCTCAGGGTACGAGCAGTACTTC.

The V call is TRBV4-2, the J call TRBJ2-6; D gene ambiguous. V was shortened by 0 bases and J by 0 bases, with 9 bases between the two germline ends. Germline V CDR1 and CDR2: LGHNA, YNFKEQ. This CDR3 has 17 residues. CDR3 bases: TGTGCCAGCAGCCAAGACTGGCAGATCTCTGGGGCCAACGTCCTGACTTTC. It translates to CASSQDWQISGANVLTF.

A note on this clonotype: Compared with germline, one end of the junction differs, possibly owing to a read error. This chain uses TRBV18 with TRBJ2-3; a weak D match, TRBD2 (6 bases). Germline V gene lookup returns CDR1 KGHSH and CDR2 LQKENI. CDR3 length: 15 amino acids. Written as DNA, the CDR3 is TGTGCCAGCTCACGAATAGCGGCGAGCACAGATACGCAGTGTTTT. It is translated as CASSRIAASTDTQCF.

The chain is built from TRBV5-4 and TRBJ2-1; maybe TRBD2 (7 bases). Trimming pared 8 bases from V and 10 bases from J, leaving 19 bases between. This CDR3 comprises 13 residues. CDR1 and CDR2 from the germline V gene are SGHNT and YYREEE (reference sequence). This chain's CDR3 is CARGRRGGVEQFF. As DNA, the CDR3 is TGTGCCAGAGGCCGAAGGGGGGGAGTCGAGCAGTTCTTC.

Concerning this clonotype: In this CDR3 the conserved last residue, phenylalanine or tryptophan, is missing, so a read error is likely. The chain employs TRBV6-5 and TRBJ1-2, with no clear D. V was clipped by 6 bases and J by 8 bases, with 19 bases between them. The CDR3 has 14 amino acids. Germline CDR1 and CDR2: MNHEY and SVGAGI. The CDR3 DNA sequence: TGTGCCAGCAGACCCGGGAAGGCTGAGTTGGGCTACACCCTA. Translation: CASRPGKAELGYTL.

As concerns this clonotype: This likely comes from a read error, as the CDR3 has no conserved phenylalanine or tryptophan at its end. The chain is built from TRBV11-1 and TRBJ2-6; TRBD1 is a possible D gene (5 bases). The germline V gene has CDR1 SGHAT and CDR2 FQDESV (reference sequence). The CDR3 runs to 16 residues. CDR3: CASSHPRLSGANVLTS. The CDR3 DNA reads as TGTGCCAGCAGCCACCCGAGGCTCTCTGGGGCCAATGTCCTGACTTCC.

Comments on this clonotype: The junction does not match germline at one end; this may be a read error. The V gene is TRBV2, the J gene TRBJ2-3; TRBD2 aligns across 8 bases. From germline, CDR1 is SNHLY and CDR2 FYNNEI. The CDR3 is made up of 14 amino acids. Here the CDR3 reads CANQPGGRTDKQYF. The CDR3 coding sequence is TGTGCTAACCAACCTGGCGGGAGGACAGATAAGCAGTATTTT.

This clonotype has a handful of counts. A junction end diverges from the germline sequence, so it may reflect a read error. The chain couples TRBV29-1 to TRBJ2-7; 7 bases fit TRBD1. Germline assignment: CDR1 SQVTM and CDR2 ANQGSEA. This CDR3 region has 13 residues. The DNA of the CDR3 is TGCAGCGTTTCGTGGACAGGTCCCTACGAGGAGTGCTTC. Protein: CSVSWTGPYEECF.

With regard to this clonotype: Germline and junction disagree at one end, which may indicate a read error. This chain connects TRBV10-3 to TRBJ2-5; D unresolved. CDR1 ENHRY and CDR2 SYGVKD come from the germline V gene. The CDR3 runs 12 residues. The CDR3 DNA reads TGTGCCATCTCGATTAGCCAAGAGACACAGTACTTC. It translates to CAISISQETQYF.

Note on this clonotype: The missing conserved phenylalanine or tryptophan at the end of this CDR3 makes a read error likely. It is unclear where the CDR3 begins or ends on the DNA, so no DNA is shown, and the CDR3 is as TCRdb lists it. Here the CDR3 reads CSVEVDGPGIGCTS. J is TRBJ1-2 and V is TRBV29-1; no check of the table's D call, TRBD1, against the DNA was made. CDR1 and CDR2 from the germline V gene are SQVTM and ANQGSEA. Inclusive of both ends, the CDR3 amounts to 14 amino acids.

Concerning this clonotype: At one of its ends the junction is not consistent with the germline gene, which may arise from a read error. V usage is TRBV11-2 and J usage is TRBJ2-1; TRBD2 aligns across 8 bases. CDR1 and CDR2 (germline): SGHAT, FQNNGV. CDR3 size: 17 residues. CDR3 sequence: CASNLDRGGGFYNEQSF. The CDR3 DNA reads as TGTGCCAGCAACTTAGATAGGGGCGGGGGGTTCTACAATGAGCAGTCCTTC.

The CDR3: CASSLRGMIYEQYF. For the CDR3, the DNA is TGCGCCAGCAGTCTCCGGGGAATGATCTACGAGCAGTACTTC. The chain has TRBV10-1 and TRBJ2-7, with D possibly TRBD2 on 5 matching bases. CDR3 length equals 14 residues. V shed 5 bases and J shed 3 bases, with 14 bases lying between them. Germline CDR1 WNHNN, CDR2 SYGVQD (reference sequence).

This clonotype was counted between two and nine times. DNA for the CDR3: TGTGCCAGCAGTGAAGCGGAGGGTTATCAGCCCCAGCATTTT. It codes for CASSEAEGYQPQHF. This chain uses TRBV2 with TRBJ1-5, with D hard to call. This CDR3 spans 14 amino acids. V was cut by 0 bases and J by 5 bases, with 8 bases left in between. The V gene's germline CDR1 is SNHLY and CDR2 FYNNEI.

Regarding this clonotype: Compared with germline, one end of the junction differs, possibly owing to a read error. The chain uses TRBV29-1 and TRBJ2-1; TRBD2 matches 12 bases. Germline CDR1 is SQVTM and CDR2 is ANQGSEA. The CDR3 extends over 15 amino acids. CDR3 sequence: CSVGLAGDFYNEQLF. CDR3 bases: TGCAGCGTTGGACTAGCGGGAGATTTCTACAATGAGCAGTTGTTC.

Details on this clonotype: The CDR3 carries no conserved terminal phenylalanine or tryptophan, so it likely arises from a read error. This sequence joins TRBV12-3 or TRBV12-4 and TRBJ2-5; perhaps TRBD2 as D (6 bases). The CDR3 contains 15 residues. V shed 5 bases and J shed 4 bases, with 17 bases lying between them. Here the CDR3 DNA reads TGTGCCAGCAGTGTCGGGCTATCGGGAGTAGAGACCCAGTACTCC. Protein sequence: CASSVGLSGVETQYS.

Details on this clonotype: One end of the junction fails to match germline, which may point to a read error. The chain has TRBV29-1 and TRBJ2-1; 7 nucleotides align to TRBD2. The CDR3 contains 13 residues. Looked up from germline, CDR1 is SQVTM and CDR2 is ANQGSEA. The CDR3: CSVWGLTYNEQFF. CDR3 coding DNA: TGTAGCGTGTGGGGACTAACTTACAATGAGCAGTTCTTC.

The count of this clonotype is one. One end of the junction does not line up with germline, which may come from a read error. The chain combines TRBV28 with TRBJ2-2, with 9 bases that match TRBD2. The CDR3 contains 14 residues. Germline V CDR1 and CDR2: MDHEN, SYDVKM. In nucleotides, the CDR3 is TGTGCCAGCAAGGCTCCTAGCGGGGTCGGGGAACTGTTTTTT. Translated, it gives CASKAPSGVGELFF.

This rearrangement joins TRBV6-1 to TRBJ1-5; 9 bases fit TRBD1. Germline lookup yields CDR1 MNHNS and CDR2 SASEGT. V gave up 8 bases and J gave up 4 bases; unmatched junction bases: 9. This CDR3 has 15 amino acids. CDR3 in amino acids: CASGVDRGWNQPQHF. The CDR3 DNA reads as TGTGCCAGCGGAGTGGACAGGGGCTGGAATCAGCCCCAGCATTTT.

This clonotype was recorded once. With a much larger clone just one base away, this may be a read error. The V call is TRBV2, the J call TRBJ2-2; 8 nucleotides agree with TRBD1. The CDR3 runs 17 residues. Germline values: CDR1 SNHLY, CDR2 FYNNEI. DNA for the CDR3: TGTGCCAACAGTTTAAATGGACAGGGTCTTCTTCCCGGGGAGCTGTTTTTT. Its protein is CANSLNGQGLLPGELFF.

Notes on this clonotype: Without the conserved terminal phenylalanine or tryptophan, this CDR3 likely stems from a read error. The gene calls are TRBV11-2 and TRBJ1-5; TRBD1 is a possible D gene (6 bases). V was pared by 7 bases and J by 6 bases, with 22 bases between. Per germline, CDR1 SGHAT and CDR2 FQNNGV. The CDR3 length is 16 residues. The CDR3 nucleotides are TGTGCCAGCAACCTAAAAGGGGGACTGACGAGTCAGCCCCAGCATCTT. It is translated as CASNLKGGLTSQPQHL.

Comment on this clonotype: Mismatch with germline at one junction end may stem from a read error. The V call is TRBV11-2, the J call TRBJ2-6; no reliable D call. Germline-derived CDR1 and CDR2 are SGHAT and FQNNGV. This CDR3 contains 15 residues. CDR3: CTSSFGRAGVNVLTF. CDR3 bases: TGTACCAGCAGCTTCGGTCGGGCTGGGGTCAACGTCCTGACTTTC.

The chain has TRBV11-2 and TRBJ2-7, with D perhaps matching TRBD1 (5 bases). The CDR3 is 12 residues long. Trimming left V 6 bases short and J 8 bases short, with 14 bases between. Germline CDR1 is SGHAT and CDR2 is FQNNGV. CDR3 in amino acids: CASSPWGYQQYF. The CDR3 DNA follows: TGTGCCAGCAGTCCCTGGGGCTATCAGCAGTACTTC.